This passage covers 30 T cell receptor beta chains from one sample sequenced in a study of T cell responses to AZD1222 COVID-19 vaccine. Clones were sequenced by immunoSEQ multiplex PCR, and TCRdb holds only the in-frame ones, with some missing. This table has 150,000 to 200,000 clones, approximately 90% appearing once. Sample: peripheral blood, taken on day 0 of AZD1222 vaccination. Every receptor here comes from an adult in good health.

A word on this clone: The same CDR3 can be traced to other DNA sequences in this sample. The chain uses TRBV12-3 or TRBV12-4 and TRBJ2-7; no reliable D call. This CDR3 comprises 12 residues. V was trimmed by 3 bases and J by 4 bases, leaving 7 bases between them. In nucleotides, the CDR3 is TGTGCCAGCAGTTTGATGCCTTACGAGCAGTACTTC. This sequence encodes CASSLMPYEQYF.

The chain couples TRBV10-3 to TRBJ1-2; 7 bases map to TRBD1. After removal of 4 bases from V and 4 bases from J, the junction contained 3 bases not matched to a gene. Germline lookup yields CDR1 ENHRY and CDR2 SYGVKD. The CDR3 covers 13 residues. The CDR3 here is CAISGWDSYGYTF. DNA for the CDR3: TGTGCCATCAGTGGATGGGACAGCTATGGCTACACCTTC.

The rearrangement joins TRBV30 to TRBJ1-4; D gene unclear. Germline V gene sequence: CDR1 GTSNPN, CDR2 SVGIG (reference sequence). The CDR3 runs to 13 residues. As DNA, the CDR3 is TGTGGGTGTCAGTCTTCAACTAATGAAAAACTGTTTTTT. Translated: CGCQSSTNEKLFF.

As DNA, the CDR3 is TGCGCCAGCAGCCCGCCGCCCGCCACGGGGGCCAACGTCCTGACTTTC. It translates to CASSPPPATGANVLTF. The chain carries TRBV4-1 and TRBJ2-6; D gene uncertain. This CDR3 contains 16 residues. Trimming took 4 bases from V and 4 from J, leaving 14 bases between them. Germline V CDR1 and CDR2: MGHRA, YSYEKL.

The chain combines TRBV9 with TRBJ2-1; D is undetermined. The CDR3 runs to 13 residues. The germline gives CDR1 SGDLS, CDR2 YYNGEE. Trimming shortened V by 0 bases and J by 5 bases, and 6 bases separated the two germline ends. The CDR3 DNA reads TGTGCCAGCAGCGTAGAAATAGACAATGAGCAGTTCTTC. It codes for CASSVEIDNEQFF.

The CDR3 DNA reads TGTGCCAGCAGACTTGACAGGGGGCTAACTAATGAAAAACTGTTTTTT. Encoded protein: CASRLDRGLTNEKLFF. The J gene is TRBJ1-4, the V gene TRBV28; TRBD1 matches 10 bases. The V and J ends lost 6 bases and 1 base, in that order; junction bases with no gene match: 5. CDR1 is MDHEN, CDR2 SYDVKM, per germline. The CDR3 is 16 residues long.

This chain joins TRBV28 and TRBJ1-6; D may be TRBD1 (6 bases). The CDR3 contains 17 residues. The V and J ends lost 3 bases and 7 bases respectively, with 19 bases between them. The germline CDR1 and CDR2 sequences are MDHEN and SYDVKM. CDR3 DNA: TGTGCCAGCAGTTTTCAGTTGACAGGCACCTCCAATTCACCCCTCCACTTT. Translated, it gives CASSFQLTGTSNSPLHF.

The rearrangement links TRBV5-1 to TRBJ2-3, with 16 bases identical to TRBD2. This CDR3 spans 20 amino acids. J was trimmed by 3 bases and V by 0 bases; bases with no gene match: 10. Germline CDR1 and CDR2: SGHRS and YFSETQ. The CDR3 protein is CASSLAPFLGLAGGTDTQYF. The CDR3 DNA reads TGCGCCAGCAGCTTGGCCCCTTTTTTGGGACTAGCGGGAGGGACAGATACGCAGTATTTT.

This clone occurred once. The CDR3 protein is CASSLGGQGNEKLFF. The CDR3 DNA reads TGTGCCAGCAGCTTGGGGGGACAGGGTAATGAAAAACTGTTTTTT. The chain has TRBV5-4 and TRBJ1-4, with 9 bases that match TRBD1. This CDR3 has 15 amino acids. Germline lookup yields CDR1 SGHNT and CDR2 YYREEE (reference sequence). J gave up 4 bases and V 0 bases, and 1 base lay outside the gene matches.

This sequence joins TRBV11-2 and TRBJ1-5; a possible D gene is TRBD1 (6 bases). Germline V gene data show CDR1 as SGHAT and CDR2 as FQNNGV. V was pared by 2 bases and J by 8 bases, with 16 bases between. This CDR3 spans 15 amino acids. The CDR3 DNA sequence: TGTGCCAGCAGCTTAACAGGGAGGTCCCACGAGCCCCAGCATTTT. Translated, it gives CASSLTGRSHEPQHF.

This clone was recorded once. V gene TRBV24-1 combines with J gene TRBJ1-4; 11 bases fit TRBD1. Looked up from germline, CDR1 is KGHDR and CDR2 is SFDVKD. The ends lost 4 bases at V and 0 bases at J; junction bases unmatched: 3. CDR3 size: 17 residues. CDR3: CATSDPGQGATNEKLFF. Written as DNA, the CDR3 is TGTGCCACCAGTGACCCGGGACAGGGGGCAACTAATGAAAAACTGTTTTTT.

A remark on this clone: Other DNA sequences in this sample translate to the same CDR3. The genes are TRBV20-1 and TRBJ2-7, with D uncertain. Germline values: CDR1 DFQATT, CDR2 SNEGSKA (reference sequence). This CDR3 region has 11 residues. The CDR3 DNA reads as TGCAGCTTTCAGAGCTCCTACGAGCAGTACTTC. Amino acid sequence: CSFQSSYEQYF.

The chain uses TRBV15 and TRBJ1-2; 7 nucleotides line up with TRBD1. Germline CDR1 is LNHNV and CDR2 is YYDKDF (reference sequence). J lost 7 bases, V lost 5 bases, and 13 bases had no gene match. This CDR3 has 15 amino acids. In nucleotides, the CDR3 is TGTGCCACCAGCTGGACAACAGGGGTTGTGTTTGGCTACACCTTC. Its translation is CATSWTTGVVFGYTF.

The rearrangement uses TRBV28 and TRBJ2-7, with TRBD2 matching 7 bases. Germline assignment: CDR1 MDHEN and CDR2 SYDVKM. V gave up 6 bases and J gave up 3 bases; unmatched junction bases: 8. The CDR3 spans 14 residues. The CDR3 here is CASRTPGGSYEQYF. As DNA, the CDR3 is TGTGCCAGCAGGACCCCCGGGGGGAGCTACGAGCAGTACTTC.

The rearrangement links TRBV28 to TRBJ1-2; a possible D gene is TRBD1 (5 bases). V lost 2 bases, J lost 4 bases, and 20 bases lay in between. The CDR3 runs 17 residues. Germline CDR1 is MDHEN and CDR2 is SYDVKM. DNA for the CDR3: TGTGCCAGCAGTTTAGGAGGGGCCGATTTATCCTTCTATGGCTACACCTTC. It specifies CASSLGGADLSFYGYTF.

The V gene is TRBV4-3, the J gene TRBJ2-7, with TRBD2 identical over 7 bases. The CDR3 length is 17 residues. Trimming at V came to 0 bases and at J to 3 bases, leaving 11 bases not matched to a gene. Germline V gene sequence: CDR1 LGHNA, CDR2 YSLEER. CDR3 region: CASSQDLSSGALYEQYF. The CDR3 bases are TGCGCCAGCAGCCAAGATCTGTCTAGCGGCGCTCTCTACGAGCAGTACTTC.

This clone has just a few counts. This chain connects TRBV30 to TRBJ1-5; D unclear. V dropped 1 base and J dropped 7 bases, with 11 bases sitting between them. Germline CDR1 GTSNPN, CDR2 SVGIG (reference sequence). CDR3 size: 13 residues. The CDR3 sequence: CAWSAREYQPQHF. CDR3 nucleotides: TGTGCCTGGAGTGCCCGGGAATACCAGCCCCAGCATTTT.

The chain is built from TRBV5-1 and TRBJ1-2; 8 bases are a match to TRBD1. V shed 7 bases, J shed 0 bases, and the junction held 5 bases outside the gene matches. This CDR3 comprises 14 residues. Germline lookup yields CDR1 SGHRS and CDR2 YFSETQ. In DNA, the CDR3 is TGCGCCAGCTCCACAGGGGGGGCTAACTATGGCTACACCTTC. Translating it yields CASSTGGANYGYTF. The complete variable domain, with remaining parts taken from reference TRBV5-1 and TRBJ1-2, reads KAGVTQTPRYLIKTRGQQVTLSCSPISGHRSVSWYQQTPGQGLQFLFEYFSETQRNKGNFPGRFSGRQFSNSRSEMNVSTLELGDSALYLCASSTGGANYGYTFGSGTRLTVV.

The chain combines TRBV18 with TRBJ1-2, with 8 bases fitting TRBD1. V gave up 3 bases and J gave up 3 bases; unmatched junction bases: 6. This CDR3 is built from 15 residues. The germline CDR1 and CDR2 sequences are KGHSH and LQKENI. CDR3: CASSPRQGADYGYTF. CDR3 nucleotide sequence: TGTGCCAGCTCACCGAGGCAGGGGGCCGACTATGGCTACACCTTC.

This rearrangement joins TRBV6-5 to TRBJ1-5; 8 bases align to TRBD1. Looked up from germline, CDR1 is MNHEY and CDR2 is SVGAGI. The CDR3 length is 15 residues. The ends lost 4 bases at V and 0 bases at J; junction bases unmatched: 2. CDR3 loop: CASSLQGGSNQPQHF. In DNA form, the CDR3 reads TGTGCCAGCAGTTTACAGGGGGGTAGCAATCAGCCCCAGCATTTT.

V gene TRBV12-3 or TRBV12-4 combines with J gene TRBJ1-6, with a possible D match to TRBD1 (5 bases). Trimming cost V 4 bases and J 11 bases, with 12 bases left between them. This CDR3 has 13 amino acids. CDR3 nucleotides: TGTGCCAGCAGTTCCCAGGGAAGGACACCCCTCCACTTT. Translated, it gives CASSSQGRTPLHF.

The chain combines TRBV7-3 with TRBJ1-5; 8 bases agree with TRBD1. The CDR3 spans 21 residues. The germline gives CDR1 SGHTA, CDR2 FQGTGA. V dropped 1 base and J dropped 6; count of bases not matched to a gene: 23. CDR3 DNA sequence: TGTGCCAGCAGCTTAAAGGGCGGGGGCCCACCGGGCAGGGGGCAGAGTCAGCCCCAGCATTTT. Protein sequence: CASSLKGGGPPGRGQSQPQHF.

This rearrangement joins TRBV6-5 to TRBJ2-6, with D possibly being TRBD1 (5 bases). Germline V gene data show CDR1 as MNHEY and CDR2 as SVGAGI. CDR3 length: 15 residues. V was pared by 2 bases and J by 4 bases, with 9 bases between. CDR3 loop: CASSYGAAGANVLTF. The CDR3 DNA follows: TGTGCCAGCAGTTACGGGGCAGCAGGGGCCAACGTCCTGACTTTC.

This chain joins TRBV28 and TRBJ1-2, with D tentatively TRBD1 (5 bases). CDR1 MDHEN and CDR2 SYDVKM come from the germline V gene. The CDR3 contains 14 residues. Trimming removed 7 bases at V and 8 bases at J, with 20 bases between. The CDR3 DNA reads TGTGCCAGCAACCCTCCAGGACAAGTGGGAGGCTACACCTTC. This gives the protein CASNPPGQVGGYTF.

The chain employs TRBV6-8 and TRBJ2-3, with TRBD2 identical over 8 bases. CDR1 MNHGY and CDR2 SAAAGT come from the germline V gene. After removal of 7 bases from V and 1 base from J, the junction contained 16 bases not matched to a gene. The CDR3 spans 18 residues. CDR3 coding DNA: TGTGCCAGCATCCTCGAAAGCGGGGGCACCACTCGCACAGATACGCAGTATTTT. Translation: CASILESGGTTRTDTQYF.

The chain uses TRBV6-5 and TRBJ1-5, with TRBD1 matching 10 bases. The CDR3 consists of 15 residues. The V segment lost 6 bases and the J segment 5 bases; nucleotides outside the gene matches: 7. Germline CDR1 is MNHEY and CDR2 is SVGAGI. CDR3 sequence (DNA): TGTGCCAGCAGCCCGTGGGACAGGGGCGATCAGCCCCAGCATTTT. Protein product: CASSPWDRGDQPQHF.

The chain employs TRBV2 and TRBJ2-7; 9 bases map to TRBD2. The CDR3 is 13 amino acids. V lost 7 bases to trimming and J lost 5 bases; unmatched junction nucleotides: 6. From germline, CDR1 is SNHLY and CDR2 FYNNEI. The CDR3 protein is CASKRTSENEQYF. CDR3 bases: TGTGCCAGCAAGAGGACTAGCGAAAACGAGCAGTACTTC. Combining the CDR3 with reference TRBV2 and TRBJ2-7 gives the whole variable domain EPEVTQTPSHQVTQMGQEVILRCVPISNHLYFYWYRQILGQKVEFLVSFYNNEISEKSEIFDDQFSVERPDGSNFTLKIRSTKLEDSAMYFCASKRTSENEQYFGPGTRLTVT.

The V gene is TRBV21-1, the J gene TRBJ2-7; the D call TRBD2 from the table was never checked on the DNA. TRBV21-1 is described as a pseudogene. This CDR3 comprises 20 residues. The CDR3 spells CASRRTSGSHRRLEDYEQYF. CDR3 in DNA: TGTGCCAGCAGACGAACGTCAGGGTCTCATCGGCGACTAGAGGACTACGAGCAGTACTTC.

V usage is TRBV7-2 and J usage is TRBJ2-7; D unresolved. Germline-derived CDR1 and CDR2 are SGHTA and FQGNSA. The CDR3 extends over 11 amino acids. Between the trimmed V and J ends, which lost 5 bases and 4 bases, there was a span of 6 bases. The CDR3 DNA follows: TGTGCCAGCAGCCCCAATTACGAGCAGTACTTC. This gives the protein CASSPNYEQYF.

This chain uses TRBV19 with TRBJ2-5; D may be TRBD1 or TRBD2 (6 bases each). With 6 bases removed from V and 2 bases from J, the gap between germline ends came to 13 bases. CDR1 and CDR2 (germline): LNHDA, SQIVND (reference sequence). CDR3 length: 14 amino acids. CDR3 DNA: TGTGCCAGTAGCGGGGGCCATGGACAAGAGACCCAGTACTTC. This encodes CASSGGHGQETQYF.